The 7 T cell receptor beta chains given below trace back to one sample, sequenced in a study of cytomegalovirus exposure and HLA in healthy donors. Method: immunoSEQ multiplex PCR; TCRdb's copy keeps in-frame clones and lacks some. This table has 100,000 to 150,000 clones, around nine tenths appearing once. The specimen sequenced was PBMCs. All receptors derive from a man younger than 45 in good health and CMV-seronegative.

This clone occurred once. The chain is built from TRBV9 and TRBJ1-3, with 8 nucleotides matching TRBD1. With V trimmed by 1 base and J by 0 bases, 6 bases remained unmatched. The CDR3 extends over 17 amino acids. The germline V gene encodes CDR1 SGDLS and CDR2 YYNGEE. The chain's CDR3 is CASSVNQGADSGNTIYF. The CDR3 DNA is TGTGCCAGCAGCGTAAACCAGGGGGCCGACTCTGGAAACACCATATATTTT.

The chain joins TRBV18 to TRBJ1-1, with 7 positions matching TRBD1. The germline CDR1 and CDR2 sequences are KGHSH and LQKENI. This CDR3 contains 14 residues. J lost 6 bases, V lost 3 bases, and 7 bases had no gene match. The CDR3: CASSPDRVLAEAFF. Here the CDR3 DNA reads TGTGCCAGCTCACCTGACAGGGTATTAGCTGAAGCTTTCTTT.

This clone has only one observation. This rearrangement joins TRBV29-1 to TRBJ1-4; 9 nucleotides agree with TRBD1. The CDR3 is 16 residues long. The germline V gene has CDR1 SQVTM and CDR2 ANQGSEA. Trimming took 5 bases from V and 2 from J; bases not matched to a gene: 9. The CDR3 loop is CSVRPGTGITNEKLFF. CDR3 sequence (DNA): TGCAGCGTTCGTCCCGGGACAGGGATCACTAATGAAAAACTGTTTTTT.

The chain has TRBV7-3 and TRBJ1-2, with 7 bases that match TRBD1. CDR1 is SGHTA and CDR2 is FQGTGA in the germline V gene. The CDR3 spans 13 residues. Trimming removed 6 bases from V and 6 bases from J; junction bases left unmatched: 7. CDR3 region: CASSTGQRDGYTF. The CDR3 DNA reads TGTGCCAGCAGTACGGGACAGAGGGATGGCTACACCTTC.

This clone has more than one count but fewer than ten. This sequence joins TRBV30 and TRBJ1-5, with 9 bases fitting TRBD1. The CDR3 covers 15 residues. The J segment lost 3 bases and the V segment lost 0 bases, leaving 3 bases of the junction unmatched. Germline CDR1 GTSNPN, CDR2 SVGIG (reference sequence). DNA of the CDR3: TGTGCCTGGAGTGTACCACAGGGGGCCAATCAGCCCCAGCATTTT. Its protein product is CAWSVPQGANQPQHF.

This clone was seen many times. The chain employs TRBV29-1 and TRBJ2-4, with 10 bases aligning to TRBD1. This CDR3 is 16 amino acids long. The germline V gene encodes CDR1 SQVTM and CDR2 ANQGSEA. With V trimmed by 0 bases and J by 3 bases, 5 bases remained unmatched. The CDR3 here is CSVEDRQGANKNIQYF. As DNA, the CDR3 is TGCAGCGTTGAAGACCGACAGGGGGCCAACAAAAACATTCAGTACTTC.

CDR3 sequence reads: CASTAGTSGFDEQFF. CDR3 in DNA: TGTGCCAGCACCGCCGGGACTAGCGGGTTCGATGAGCAGTTCTTC. This rearrangement joins TRBV6-6 to TRBJ2-1; 12 nucleotides agree with TRBD2. Germline V lookup: CDR1 MNHNY, CDR2 SVGAGI (reference sequence). With 7 bases clipped from V and 8 bases from J, the junction kept 9 bases outside the gene matches. CDR3 length: 15 residues.